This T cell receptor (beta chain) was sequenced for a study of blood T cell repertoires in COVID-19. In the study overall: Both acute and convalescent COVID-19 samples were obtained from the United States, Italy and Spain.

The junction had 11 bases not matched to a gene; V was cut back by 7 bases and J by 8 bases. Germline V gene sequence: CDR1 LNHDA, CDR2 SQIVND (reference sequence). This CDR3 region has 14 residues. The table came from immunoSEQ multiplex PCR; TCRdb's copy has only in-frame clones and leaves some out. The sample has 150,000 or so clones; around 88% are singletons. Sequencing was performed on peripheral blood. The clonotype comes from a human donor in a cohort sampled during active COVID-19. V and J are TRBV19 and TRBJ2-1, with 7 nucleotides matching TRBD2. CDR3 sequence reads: CASKAGVRPDEQFF. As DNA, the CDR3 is TGTGCCAGTAAGGCGGGGGTAAGGCCCGATGAGCAGTTCTTC.